One and the same sample provided the 19 T cell receptor beta chains below, sequenced in a study of regulatory T cells in long-lasting Graves disease. Regarding time point: newly diagnosed GD, antithyroid drugs for less than 3 months. RNA from PBMCs was the source of the TCR library. According to the study, TCR beta libraries were built with iRepertoire HTBI primers and CDR3-region Arm-PCR. TCRdb re-derived calls from the multiplex PCR reads in MiXCR, one entry per CDR3 protein. The sample holds 350,000 to 500,000 distinct CDR3 sequences; 12% to 15% are singletons and the top ten take approximately 15%. This sample also appeared in a second study, on T cells in Graves' hyperthyroidism and ophthalmopathy.

The sequencing here drew on peripheral blood mononuclear cells (PBMCs), taken at new diagnosis, from a patient treated with antithyroid drugs. Receptors were obtained from a woman aged 50 to 60 with Graves disease.

This clonotype showed up many times. The chain joins TRBV5-6 to TRBJ1-5; TRBD1 agrees at 7 bases. The CDR3 runs 15 residues. V shed 2 bases, J shed 4 bases, and the junction held 6 bases outside the gene matches. CDR1 is SGHDT, CDR2 YYEEEE, per germline. This CDR3 reads CASSLMDRRNQPQHF. Written as DNA, the CDR3 is TGTGCCAGCAGCTTAATGGACAGGAGGAATCAGCCCCAGCATTTT. The full variable domain, its missing parts supplied by reference TRBV5-6 and TRBJ1-5, is DAGVTQSPTHLIKTRGQQVTLRCSPKSGHDTVSWYQQALGQGPQFIFQYYEEEERQRGNFPDRFSGHQFPNYSSELNVNALLLGDSALYLCASSLMDRRNQPQHFGDGTRLSIL.

Ten or more counts support this clonotype. The chain links TRBV28 to TRBJ1-5, with unresolved D. The CDR3 spans 11 residues. Trimming took off 6 bases at V and 5 bases at J, with 5 bases between the two ends. Per the germline V gene, CDR1 is MDHEN and CDR2 is SYDVKM. The CDR3 bases are TGTGCCAGCAGCTCCGATCAGCCCCAGCATTTT. It encodes CASSSDQPQHF. The entire variable domain, with the rest obtained from reference TRBV28 and TRBJ1-5, is as follows: DVKVTQSSRYLVKRTGEKVFLECVQDMDHENMFWYRQDPGLGLRLIYFSYDVKMKEKGDIPEGYSVSREKKERFSLILESASTNQTSMYLCASSSDQPQHFGDGTRLSIL.

This clonotype has a handful of counts. V is TRBV6-9 and J is TRBJ2-1, with unresolved D. Trimming left V 4 bases short and J 5 bases short, with 12 bases between. The CDR3 length is 14 residues. Germline CDR1 reads MNHGY; CDR2 reads SVAAGI. The CDR3 DNA sequence: TGTGCCAGCAGTTCACCCCCGGGCAACAATGAGCAGTTCTTC. It encodes CASSSPPGNNEQFF.

This chain's CDR3 is CASSHTRLAGNRYEQYF. The CDR3, as DNA: TGTGCCAGCAGCCATACCCGGCTAGCGGGAAACCGCTACGAGCAGTACTTC. The chain couples TRBV3-1 to TRBJ2-7; TRBD2 aligns across 9 bases. CDR1 LGHDT and CDR2 YNNKEL come from the germline V gene (reference sequence). Trimming at V came to 3 bases and at J to 3 bases, leaving 12 bases not matched to a gene. The CDR3 totals 17 residues.

This clonotype was seen at least ten times. The gene calls are TRBV11-2 and TRBJ2-1; D not certain. The CDR3 contains 16 residues. V lost 5 bases to trimming and J lost 7 bases, with 21 bases between them. Germline V gives CDR1 SGHAT, CDR2 FQNNGV. CDR3: CASSLQQYRAPNEQFF. In nucleotides, the CDR3 is TGTGCCAGCAGCCTACAACAGTATCGGGCACCGAATGAGCAGTTCTTC.

This clonotype was seen many times. The J gene is TRBJ2-2, the V gene TRBV28; TRBD1 or TRBD2 may be the D gene (5 bases each). V was shortened by 6 bases and J by 2 bases, with 16 bases between the two germline ends. The CDR3 is made up of 16 amino acids. CDR1 is MDHEN, CDR2 SYDVKM, per germline. This chain's CDR3 is CASRGVGLPNTGELFF. CDR3 DNA sequence: TGTGCCAGCAGGGGGGTAGGCCTTCCCAACACCGGGGAGCTGTTTTTT.

Turning to this clonotype: At one of its ends the junction is not consistent with the germline gene, which may arise from a read error. The CDR3 nucleotides are TGTGCCAGCAGTCCTCTTCTGGGAGCCCTAGCCAAAAACATCCAGTACTTC. Its translation: CASSPLLGALAKNIQYF. The chain couples TRBV28 to TRBJ2-4; a weak D match, TRBD2 (5 bases). This CDR3 contains 17 residues. The germline gives CDR1 MDHEN, CDR2 SYDVKM.

This clonotype has at least ten counts. V is TRBV20-1 and J is TRBJ2-2; weak D call: TRBD2 (6 bases). The CDR3 is 15 amino acids. V lost 0 bases to trimming and J lost 1 base, with 9 bases between them. Germline-derived CDR1 and CDR2 are DFQATT and SNEGSKA (reference sequence). CDR3 residues: CSARDGGVNTGELFF. The CDR3 DNA sequence: TGCAGTGCTAGAGATGGCGGGGTGAACACCGGGGAGCTGTTTTTT.

This clonotype turned up a few times. This rearrangement joins TRBV2 to TRBJ2-7; D is possibly TRBD1 (6 bases). This CDR3 region has 13 residues. V was cut by 4 bases and J by 3 bases, with 10 bases left in between. Looked up from germline, CDR1 is SNHLY and CDR2 is FYNNEI. CDR3 sequence: CASSGDIDYEQYF. Here the CDR3 DNA reads TGTGCCAGCAGTGGGGACATAGACTACGAGCAGTACTTC.

This clonotype was recorded many times. The chain links TRBV4-2 to TRBJ2-2; D ambiguous. CDR3 length: 14 residues. Germline V gene sequence: CDR1 LGHNA, CDR2 YNFKEQ. The V end lost 5 bases, the J end lost 0 bases, and 7 bases lay between the germline ends. The CDR3 nucleotides read TGTGCCAGCAGCTGGGCAGCGAACACCGGGGAGCTGTTTTTT. Protein sequence: CASSWAANTGELFF.

This clonotype has a count of ten or more. This chain uses TRBV2 with TRBJ2-3; D may be TRBD1 or TRBD2 (5 bases each). Trimming removed 6 bases from V and 3 bases from J, with 16 bases in between. The CDR3 is made up of 15 amino acids. Germline V CDR1 and CDR2: SNHLY, FYNNEI. The CDR3 spells CASSGSGGTTDTQYF. The CDR3 coding sequence is TGTGCCAGCAGCGGGTCTGGGGGTACGACAGATACGCAGTATTTT.

The J gene is TRBJ2-1, the V gene TRBV19; 12 bases agree with TRBD2. CDR3 length: 20 residues. V gave up 6 bases and J gave up 1 base; unmatched junction bases: 16. Germline V lookup: CDR1 LNHDA, CDR2 SQIVND (reference sequence). CDR3 sequence (DNA): TGTGCCAGTAGCCCCGGACTAGCGGGAACCCTTCGACCTTCCTACAATGAGCAGTTCTTC. Its protein is CASSPGLAGTLRPSYNEQFF. The full variable domain, in which reference TRBV19 and TRBJ2-1 provide the parts outside the CDR3, is DGGITQSPKYLFRKEGQNVTLSCEQNLNHDAMYWYRQDPGQGLRLIYYSQIVNDFQKGDIAEGYSVSREKKESFPLTVTSAQKNPTAFYLCASSPGLAGTLRPSYNEQFFGPGTRLTVL.

This clonotype has at least ten counts. The chain combines TRBV7-6 with TRBJ2-5; 14 bases line up with TRBD2. CDR3 length: 17 amino acids. Germline V gives CDR1 SGHVS, CDR2 FNYEAQ. The junction had 6 bases not matched to a gene; V was cut back by 1 base and J by 5 bases. In nucleotides, the CDR3 is TGTGCCAGCAGCTTAGTGGGGACTAGCGGGAGCGGGGAGACCCAGTACTTC. Its protein is CASSLVGTSGSGETQYF.

This clonotype was observed at least ten times. The chain links TRBV11-2 to TRBJ2-1, with 7 bases identical to TRBD2. After removal of 4 bases from V and 4 bases from J, the junction contained 4 bases not matched to a gene. The germline CDR1 and CDR2 sequences are SGHAT and FQNNGV. The CDR3 is 14 amino acids. The CDR3 DNA is TGTGCCAGCAGCTACGGACTAGAATACAATGAGCAGTTCTTC. Encoded protein: CASSYGLEYNEQFF.

In its sample, this clonotype was seen a few times. The rearrangement uses TRBV10-3 and TRBJ2-7; D gene unclear. Germline-derived CDR1 and CDR2 are ENHRY and SYGVKD. Trimming took off 2 bases at V and 6 bases at J, with 8 bases between the two ends. The CDR3 totals 12 residues. CDR3 sequence (DNA): TGTGCCATCAGTGAGACTAAACGCGAGCAGTACTTC. Protein sequence: CAISETKREQYF.

This clonotype has more than one count but fewer than ten. This chain connects TRBV6-6 to TRBJ2-1; D perhaps matches TRBD1 (6 bases). This CDR3 is built from 15 residues. V lost 0 bases and J lost 15, with 21 bases in between. The germline V gene has CDR1 MNHNY and CDR2 SVGAGI (reference sequence). This chain's CDR3 is CASSYSSNRVTNPFF. The DNA for the CDR3 is TGTGCCAGCAGTTACTCGTCCAACAGGGTGACGAATCCGTTCTTC.

This clonotype was seen more than once but under ten times. V gene TRBV30 combines with J gene TRBJ1-3, with a tentative D call TRBD1 (6 bases). This CDR3 contains 17 residues. V dropped 0 bases and J dropped 2 bases, with 17 bases sitting between them. CDR1 is GTSNPN, CDR2 SVGIG, per germline (reference sequence). The CDR3 DNA reads TGTGCCTGGAGTGTAGGCGGAACAGGGAGGACTGGAAACACCATATATTTT. Protein product: CAWSVGGTGRTGNTIYF.

This clonotype was observed at least ten times. The genes are TRBV30 and TRBJ2-5; 8 nucleotides line up with TRBD1. From germline, CDR1 is GTSNPN and CDR2 SVGIG (reference sequence). The CDR3 consists of 14 residues. With 4 bases clipped from V and 5 bases from J, the junction kept 9 bases outside the gene matches. CDR3 DNA: TGTGCCTGGAACACATACAGGGGGTTTGAGACCCAGTACTTC. Protein sequence: CAWNTYRGFETQYF.

The chain carries TRBV6-1 and TRBJ2-2, with D uncertain. V shed 8 bases and J shed 0 bases, with 10 bases lying between them. The CDR3 has 14 amino acids. Germline CDR1 and CDR2: MNHNS and SASEGT. This CDR3 reads CASGRVANTGELFF. CDR3 DNA: TGTGCCAGCGGTAGGGTTGCGAACACCGGGGAGCTGTTTTTT.